Given below is one T cell receptor (beta chain) in context. This clonotype was found many times. Its antigen specificity is not known. No per-base quality is available; no much larger clone lies one base away. TCR beta CDR3 regions were amplified from RNA transcripts. For the first round of RT-PCR on the TCR CDR3, the HTBI primer set was used together with the Qiagen OneStep RT-PCR kit. Libraries were constructed in a second round of multiplex PCR, after which size selection and purification were performed. Paired-end sequencing of the libraries was performed with 100 bp reads on an Illumina HiSeq2000. Concerning the study's data processing: SOAPnuke was used to process the raw data, with reads discarded if the reads contained adapters or uncalled bases, had a mean Phred below 15, or lacked an exact constant-primer or identifier match. COPE v1.2.5 was used to merge high-quality paired reads, and clonotypes were defined as unique nucleotide sequences. Clonotypes were aligned to IMGT TRBV, TRBD and TRBJ reference segments using MiTCR v1.1. Only V-J combinations with frequency above 0.0001, covering 99% to 99.2% of repertoires, were analysed. A TCS score was defined as the ratio between F50 (clonal expansion) and ExV (chaos), using BLOSUM62-based TCRdist between CDR3 peptides within each V-J. Welch's t-statistics and random forest reduced 450 to 600 V-J features to roughly 13, which were used in a naive Bayes classifier (R e1071). Thyroid-blood repertoire similarity was quantified with the Morisita-Horn index. The public reads were reanalyzed by TCRdb: fastp trimming at Q25, MiXCR alignment, in-frame beta chains only. Rows matching on CDR3 protein sequence are summarized as one entry with the most common DNA and genes. TCRdb's processing, not the study's, gives the V and J calls here. The sample table records roughly 500,000 distinct CDR3 sequences; 46% of these occur just once. 15% to 20% of the sample rests with the top ten.

The sample belongs to a study of T cells in Graves' hyperthyroidism and ophthalmopathy (dated by TCRdb to the late 2010s). With respect to the entire study: To identify distinguishing TCR V-J signatures, a discovery cohort of around 100 patients was used, comprising 43 with Graves' ophthalmopathy and approximately 58 with stable Graves' hyperthyroidism. In six Graves' hyperthyroidism patients, the study also compared T-cell repertoires from thyroid tissue with T-cell repertoires from blood. The 80 to 100 discovery patients were randomly divided into training and test sets at a 7:3 ratio. An independent validation cohort of about 20 hyperthyroidism patients and about 16 patients who later progressed to ophthalmopathy tested prospective prediction of ophthalmopathy. Following sampling, methimazole starting at 30 mg daily was given to hyperthyroidism patients, and high-dose intravenous methylprednisolone was given to ophthalmopathy patients. The paper reports TCR Vbeta CDR3 sequencing of some 140 peripheral blood samples: approximately 41 ophthalmopathy, roughly 74 hyperthyroidism and approximately 17 progressor patients. The investigation overall reported the following: Blood samples also contained most of the expanded thyroid clonotypes (frequency above 0.001), which suggests that blood repertoires may reflect thyroid immune responses. Sample size was not statistically predetermined, and investigators were not blinded to group allocation. During validation, the model predicted progression to ophthalmopathy a median of approximately 7 months ahead of onset, with around 70% sensitivity and 72.22% specificity. In cross-validation, a model built on a 13 V-J signature told ophthalmopathy apart from stable hyperthyroidism with about 90% sensitivity and roughly 82% specificity, and in testing the same model reached 80%/75%.

Any patient with an uncontrolled infection, another autoimmune disease, pregnancy or lactation was excluded. Clinical symptoms, serum thyroxine and TRAb, thyroid ultrasound, and orbital computed tomography formed the basis for the diagnoses. Total RNA was extracted using Trizol reagent, and RNA quality was assessed on an Agilent 2100 Bioanalyzer. Cut back by 5 bases and 2 bases, the V and J ends lie 12 bases apart. The CDR3 covers 15 residues, taking in both the cysteine and the phenylalanine. Of all the DNA, just the CDR3 is kept, 45 bases in frame from base 1. As encoded in the germline V gene, CDR1 is SNHLY while CDR2 is FYNNEI.

The chain was built from TRBV2 and TRBJ2-2, with the D gene tentatively TRBD1 or TRBD2, based on 5 matching bases in each. This clonotype was obtained from an adult woman with Graves' disease, either hyperthyroidism or ophthalmopathy (not recorded which). The sequencing input was peripheral blood or thyroid tissue (not recorded which). The CDR3 in this case is CASSYGTDNTGELFF. The sequenced DNA is TGTGCCAGCAGTTACGGGACGGATAACACCGGGGAGCTGTTTTTT.